The text below deals with one TCR beta chain. This clonotype was seen many times. What antigen it recognizes has not been identified. Per-nucleotide qualities are absent, and no much larger clonotype sits a single base away. The data derive from a study of Graves' ophthalmopathy and Graves' hyperthyroidism (dated by TCRdb to the late 2010s). In terms of the full investigation: Peripheral blood was collected at initial diagnosis, prior to any treatment. The study used TCR beta repertoire signatures to distinguish Graves' ophthalmopathy from Graves' hyperthyroidism and to predict progression to ophthalmopathy. In total, around 130 blood samples were TCR-sequenced: some 43 ophthalmopathy, 80 or so hyperthyroidism and some 17 hyperthyroidism-to-ophthalmopathy patients. To explore V-J signatures that distinguish ophthalmopathy from hyperthyroidism, a discovery set of about a hundred patients was enrolled, made up of 40 to 45 with ophthalmopathy and some 56 with stable hyperthyroidism. The independent validation cohort included about 19 hyperthyroidism patients plus 17 patients who later progressed from hyperthyroidism to ophthalmopathy. In six hyperthyroidism patients, the T-cell repertoire of thyroid tissue was compared with the T-cell repertoire of blood. Following sample collection, hyperthyroidism patients were given methimazole at a starting dose of 30 mg daily, and ophthalmopathy patients were given high-dose intravenous methylprednisolone. The roughly 90 discovery patients were divided at random into training and test sets in a 7:3 ratio. Study-wide findings and limitations: Most expanded thyroid clonotypes with frequency above 0.001 were also detected in blood, suggesting blood repertoires may reflect the thyroid immune response. No statistical method was used to predetermine the sample size, and group allocation was not hidden from the investigators. In validation, the model predicted ophthalmopathy progression with nearly 71% sensitivity and approximately 78% specificity; roughly 12 predicted patients were CT-confirmed with GO in a median of about 7.1 months. In cross-validation, the 13-signature model distinguished ophthalmopathy from stable hyperthyroidism with around 90% sensitivity and roughly 81% specificity, while in the test set the corresponding values were about 79% and 69%.

TCR beta CDR3 regions were amplified from RNA transcripts for repertoire sequencing. The first round was an RT-PCR using HTBI primers with the Qiagen OneStep RT-PCR kit, and this first round was followed by a second-round multiplex PCR, then size selection and purification. Libraries were sequenced paired-end with 100 bp reads on an Illumina HiSeq2000. The authors processed their data as follows. SOAPnuke was used for read processing, and reads with adapters, uncalled bases, a mean Phred below 15, or no exact constant-primer or identifier match were discarded. COPE v1.2.5 was used to merge high-quality paired reads. Clonotypes were defined as unique nucleotide sequences and were aligned to IMGT TRB V, D and J references using MiTCR v1.1. Only V-J combinations with frequency above 0.0001 were analysed, covering around 99% of repertoires. A TCR clonal expansion and chaos score per V-J combination was defined as the ratio of F50 clonal expansion to chaos observed in the TCRdist matrix. Welch's t-statistics and random forest were used to narrow the features down to 10 to 15 V-J combinations, which were then fed into a naive Bayes classifier. The Morisita-Horn index was used to measure how similar the thyroid and blood repertoires were. The public sequencing data were trimmed at Q25 with fastp and processed into clonotypes with MiXCR by TCRdb, which kept only in-frame beta chains. Duplicate CDR3 protein sequences are folded into a single record with the most common DNA and genes. These V and J calls rely on TCRdb rather than the paper's analysis. For this sample the table gives about 400,000 distinct CDR3 sequences, of which about 18% were detected only once. The ten largest make up around 1.5% of the sample.

V has 2 bases trimmed and J has 5 bases trimmed; junction bases matching no gene number 17. CDR1 and CDR2 are read off the germline V gene as SGHAT and FQNNGV. The CDR3 has 19 amino acids, counting the end cysteine and phenylalanine. Only CDR3 DNA remains: 57 bases, in frame from the first base. Ophthalmopathy patients had moderately to severely active disease, Clinical Activity Score of at least 3, NOSPECS grade of at least 4, and disease duration under 3 months. Patients with other autoimmune diseases, uncontrolled infections, pregnancy or lactation were excluded. Clinical symptoms, serum thyroxine, TRAb, thyroid ultrasound and orbital computed tomography were used for diagnosis. Ficoll-Paque density gradient centrifugation was used to isolate PBMCs from about 9.4 ml of fresh peripheral blood. Total RNA was extracted using Trizol reagent, and RNA quality was checked on an Agilent 2100 Bioanalyzer.

Sequences were obtained from peripheral blood. This chain joins TRBV11-2 to TRBJ2-5, and TRBD2 matches 10 of the central bases. The receptor's source is a woman aged 18-29 years with Graves' ophthalmopathy. Donor details come from another sample of the same person, matched by shared clones. The nucleotide sequence reads as follows: TGTGCCAGCAGCTTACCCCTTGTCAGCGGGAGGGGGTTGGAGGAGACCCAGTACTTC. This gives the protein CASSLPLVSGRGLEETQYF.